This is a list of T cell receptor beta chains from one sample in a study of T cell responses to AZD1222 COVID-19 vaccine. Produced via immunoSEQ multiplex PCR; TCRdb's table is partial and in-frame only. The profile shows 100,000 to 150,000 clones, 70% to 90% of them singletons. The sequencing used peripheral blood, collected on day 0 of AZD1222 vaccination. These receptors were collected from an adult in good health. The CDR3 runs from the conserved cysteine through the conserved F or W. Each record gives: clone size, CDR3 length, D gene, J gene, V gene, CDR3 DNA, CDR3 protein. D genes are given only for firm matches. Clone size is shown for a subset of rows, as once, few, many or a class of expanded clone.

>NA|13|TRBD1|TRBJ2-5|TRBV7-2
TGTGCCAGCAGCTTAGGACAGGGAGAGACCCAGTACTTC
CASSLGQGETQYF
>NA|15|TRBD2|TRBJ2-5|TRBV9
TGTGCCAGCAGCGTGGGGCTAGCGGGGGGAGAGACCCAGTACTTC
CASSVGLAGGETQYF
>NA|14|TRBD1|TRBJ1-3|TRBV30
TGTGCCTTGCACCTGAGGGGGCTCGGAAACACCATATATTTT
CALHLRGLGNTIYF
>NA|15|NA|TRBJ1-6|TRBV7-2
TGTGCCAGCAGCTTAGTTTACGGCGATAATTCACCCCTCCACTTT
CASSLVYGDNSPLHF
>few|13|NA|TRBJ2-1|TRBV6-5
TGTGCCAGCAGCTTCTCGTCGAACAATGAGCAGTTCTTC
CASSFSSNNEQFF
>NA|14|NA|TRBJ1-2|TRBV28
TGTGCCAGCAGTTTATCGGCAGGGTCCTATGGCTACACCTTC
CASSLSAGSYGYTF
>NA|15|TRBD1|TRBJ2-7|TRBV7-9
TGTGCCAGCAGCTTACAGGGGGTTGTGAACTACGAGCAGTACTTC
CASSLQGVVNYEQYF
>NA|15|TRBD1|TRBJ1-2|TRBV7-2
TGTGCCAGCAGCTTAGATAGGGGGCCTTCCCCTGGCTACACCTTC
CASSLDRGPSPGYTF
>NA|12|NA|TRBJ2-3|TRBV6-1
TGTGCCAGCAGTGAAGTTGTAGATACGCAGTATTTT
CASSEVVDTQYF
>NA|13|NA|TRBJ1-5|TRBV12-3/TRBV12-4
TGTGCCAGCAGATCATGGGAGGGGCAGCCCCAGCATTTT
CASRSWEGQPQHF
>NA|15|NA|TRBJ1-5|TRBV7-8
TGTGCCAGCAGCAGTTTACAGGGACCCTCTCAGCCCCAGCATTTT
CASSSLQGPSQPQHF
>NA|15|TRBD1|TRBJ1-6|TRBV28
TGTGCCAGCAGCGACCCGGGACAGGGTTATTCACCCCTCCACTTT
CASSDPGQGYSPLHF
>NA|11|NA|TRBJ2-7|TRBV28
TGTGCCAGCAGTTTTATCTACGAGCAGTACTTC
CASSFIYEQYF
>NA|13|NA|TRBJ2-7|TRBV18
TGTGCCAGCTCACCGGACAGCCGCTACGAGCAGTACTTC
CASSPDSRYEQYF
>NA|16|NA|TRBJ1-1|TRBV7-2
TGTGCCAGCAGCCCGTACGGCATGGGGGTGGACACTGAAGCTTTCTTT
CASSPYGMGVDTEAFF
>NA|13|TRBD1|TRBJ2-7|TRBV19
TGTGCCAGTAGTATACCGACAGGGGAAGAGCAGTACTTC
CASSIPTGEEQYF
>NA|14|NA|TRBJ1-5|TRBV6-1
TGTGCCAGCAGTGACACCGTACCCACCGTGCCCCAGCATTTT
CASSDTVPTVPQHF
>NA|16|NA|TRBJ1-4|TRBV9
TGTGCCAGCAGCGTAGGAGGGGCTGCAACTAATGAAAAACTGTTTTTT
CASSVGGAATNEKLFF
>NA|14|TRBD1|TRBJ2-7|TRBV6-1
TGTGCCAGCAGGGAACAGGGGGCGCGATACGAGCAGTACTTC
CASREQGARYEQYF
>NA|12|NA|TRBJ1-4|TRBV30
TGTGCCTGGAACAGGGTTTTTGAAAAACTGTTTTTT
CAWNRVFEKLFF
>NA|13|NA|TRBJ1-1|TRBV18
TGTGCCAGCTCACCAAGTACGTACACTGAAGCTTTCTTT
CASSPSTYTEAFF
>few|14|NA|TRBJ2-1|TRBV7-2
TGTGCCAGCAGCCCGGAGGGATACTACAATGAGCAGTTCTTC
CASSPEGYYNEQFF
>NA|13|TRBD2|TRBJ2-7|TRBV9
TGTGCCAGCAGCGAGGGAGGGACTTCCGAGCAGTACTTC
CASSEGGTSEQYF
>NA|16|NA|TRBJ2-1|TRBV7-3
TGTGCCAGCAGCTCCTCTGGGAGTAGCTCCTACAATGAGCAGTTCTTC
CASSSSGSSSYNEQFF
>NA|14|NA|TRBJ2-5|TRBV7-9
TGTGCCAGCAGCTTATCCGGTCGCCAAGAGACCCAGTACTTC
CASSLSGRQETQYF
>few|15|TRBD1|TRBJ1-2|TRBV28
TGTGCCAGCGGACGAGGGGACAGGGGGCTTAGTGGCTACACCTTC
CASGRGDRGLSGYTF
>few|14|NA|TRBJ2-1|TRBV27
TGTGCCAGCAGTCTAGAGGGTTCCTACAATGAGCAGTTCTTC
CASSLEGSYNEQFF
>NA|14|NA|TRBJ1-2|TRBV4-1
TGCGCCAGCAGCCAAGACAGGGGAGGCTATGGCTACACCTTC
CASSQDRGGYGYTF
>NA|15|TRBD1|TRBJ1-5|TRBV2
TGTGCCAGCAGTGGAACAGGGGGCTACAGACAGCCCCAGCATTTT
CASSGTGGYRQPQHF
>many|13|NA|TRBJ1-5|TRBV10-1
TGCGCCAGCAGTGTGGGGTTGGATCAGCCCCAGCATTTT
CASSVGLDQPQHF
>NA|13|NA|TRBJ2-7|TRBV2
TGTGCCAGCTATAACGGCGGCTCCTACGAGCAGTACTTC
CASYNGGSYEQYF
>few|16|NA|TRBJ2-6|TRBV5-5
TGTGCCAGCTTAGAGGGGGTTTTCTCTGGGGCCAACGTCCTGACTTTC
CASLEGVFSGANVLTF
>once|15|TRBD1|TRBJ1-3|TRBV3-1/TRBV3-2
TGTGCCAGCAGCCTAGAAGGGGGCACTGGAAACACCATATATTTT
CASSLEGGTGNTIYF
>once|15|TRBD2|TRBJ2-1|TRBV10-3
TGTGCCACCGGTCCGACTAGCGTCAAACAATGGGAGCAGTTCTTC
CATGPTSVKQWEQFF
>NA|11|NA|TRBJ2-7|TRBV20-1
TGCAGTGCTAGAATTCGCGACGAGCAGTACTTC
CSARIRDEQYF
>once|15|NA|TRBJ2-7|TRBV9
TGTGCCAGCAGCGTACGACCCGATATCTCCTACGAGCAGTACTTC
CASSVRPDISYEQYF
>NA|13|NA|TRBJ1-5|TRBV6-5
TGTGCCAGCATGGAGAGTGTTGATCAGCCCCAGCATTTT
CASMESVDQPQHF
>NA|15|NA|TRBJ1-2|TRBV19
TGTGCCAGCCTACAACCAGGGGATGGGACCTATGGCTACACCTTC
CASLQPGDGTYGYTF
>once|15|TRBD2|TRBJ2-3|TRBV19
TGTGCCACCAAGGCCCTAGCGGGTCTCACAGATACGCAGTATTTT
CATKALAGLTDTQYF
>NA|16|NA|TRBJ2-1|TRBV29-1
TGCAGCGCGCTACCCATCTCCTTCCCGTCCTACAATGAGCAGTTCTTC
CSALPISFPSYNEQFF
>NA|12|NA|TRBJ1-1|TRBV10-3
TGTGCCATCAGTGAGGGTTGGACTGAAGCTTTCTTT
CAISEGWTEAFF
>NA|15|TRBD1|TRBJ1-4|TRBV5-1
TGCGCCAGCAGTGCGACAGGGGACGCTAATGAAAAACTGTTTTTT
CASSATGDANEKLFF
>NA|15|NA|TRBJ2-7|TRBV5-4
TGTGCCAGCAGCCCAGGGGCTAGCCTCGGGTACGAGCAGTACTTC
CASSPGASLGYEQYF
>NA|13|TRBD1|TRBJ1-6|TRBV6-2/TRBV6-3
TGTGCCAGCAGTGGACAGGGGCAGTCACCCCTCCACTTT
CASSGQGQSPLHF
>NA|11|NA|TRBJ2-1|TRBV30
TGTGCCTGGAGGCGATGGGGTGAGCAGTTCTTC
CAWRRWGEQFF
>NA|13|NA|TRBJ1-1|TRBV12-3/TRBV12-4
TGTGCCAGCAGTTTTATGGATAAAGGTACAGCTTTCTTT
CASSFMDKGTAFF
>NA|16|NA|TRBJ2-2|TRBV5-1
TGCGCCAGCAGCCTCGGACCGTTCGCGAACACCGGGGAGCTGTTTTTT
CASSLGPFANTGELFF
>NA|15|NA|TRBJ2-7|TRBV7-2
TGTGCCAGCAGCCAATCACAGGGCAGCTCCTACGAGCAGTACTTC
CASSQSQGSSYEQYF
>NA|16|TRBD2|TRBJ2-2|TRBV27
TGTGCCAGCAGTACCCGACTAGCGGATAAACCGTTGGAGCTGTTTTTT
CASSTRLADKPLELFF
>NA|13|NA|TRBJ1-1|TRBV12-3/TRBV12-4
TGTGCCAGCAGTTTAGGGCTGAACACTGAAGCTTTCTTT
CASSLGLNTEAFF
>NA|16|TRBD1|TRBJ2-1|TRBV28
TGTGCCAGCATCAAGGGGGCCTATCAGATGCGAAATGAGCAGTTCTTC
CASIKGAYQMRNEQFF
>NA|19|TRBD1|TRBJ1-4|TRBV19
TGTGCCAGTAGTATAGAACCGGGACAGGGAGAGGCAACTAATGAAAAACTGTTTTTT
CASSIEPGQGEATNEKLFF
>NA|16|TRBD2|TRBJ2-1|TRBV9
TGTGCCAGCAGCCAAGGCTCCGGGACTACCCCTCTCGAGCAGTTCTTC
CASSQGSGTTPLEQFF
>NA|13|NA|TRBJ1-3|TRBV13
TGTGCCAGCAGCTTACGTGGAGGAAACACCATATATTTT
CASSLRGGNTIYF
>NA|17|TRBD1|TRBJ1-2|TRBV3-1/TRBV3-2
TGTGCCAGCAGCCACGCCCACCGAGGGGGACAGGGCCTTGGCTACACCTTC
CASSHAHRGGQGLGYTF
>many|14|TRBD1|TRBJ1-1|TRBV27
TGTGCCAGCAGTTTAAGACAGGGTTTCACTGAAGCTTTCTTT
CASSLRQGFTEAFF
>NA|16|TRBD2|TRBJ2-1|TRBV4-2
TGTGCCAGCAGCCGCCGCGGGGCGGGAGGATCCAATGAGCAGTTCTTC
CASSRRGAGGSNEQFF